Each of the 30 T cell receptor beta chains below was sequenced from the same sample in a study of Graves' ophthalmopathy and Graves' hyperthyroidism. RNA served as the template for amplifying TCR beta CDR3 regions. After a first-round RT-PCR with HTBI primers, a second-round multiplex PCR was run. TCRdb reprocessed the multiplex PCR reads with MiXCR, giving one entry per CDR3 protein. The sample has 200,000 to 250,000 distinct CDR3 sequences, around 42% seen once; the top ten hold 40% to 55%. Sequencing input: peripheral blood. The source is an adult man with Graves' ophthalmopathy.

The chain uses TRBV29-1 and TRBJ1-5; TRBD1 agrees at 8 bases. This CDR3 has 13 amino acids. V gave up 6 bases and J gave up 6 bases; unmatched junction bases: 7. The germline V gene encodes CDR1 SQVTM and CDR2 ANQGSEA. In DNA, the CDR3 is TGCAGCGTCAAAGGACAGGGTGGTCAGCCCCAGCATTTT. Translation: CSVKGQGGQPQHF.

In its sample, this clonotype was seen a few times. This rearrangement joins TRBV20-1 to TRBJ2-7; TRBD1 or TRBD2 may be the D gene (5 bases each). The V gene's germline CDR1 is DFQATT and CDR2 SNEGSKA (reference sequence). This CDR3 spans 12 amino acids. V was pared by 1 base and J by 7 bases, with 11 bases between. DNA of the CDR3: TGCAGTGCTAGAGGGGGGAACGGGGAGCAGTACTTC. Encoded protein: CSARGGNGEQYF.

This clonotype was seen a few times. V usage is TRBV7-9 and J usage is TRBJ2-7, with TRBD2 matching 7 bases. This CDR3 has 14 residues. Per the germline V gene, CDR1 is SEHNR and CDR2 is FQNEAQ (reference sequence). The J segment lost 3 bases and the V segment lost 1 base, leaving 3 bases of the junction unmatched. The CDR3 sequence is CASSLGTRVYEQYF. The CDR3, as DNA: TGTGCCAGCAGCTTAGGGACTAGGGTCTACGAGCAGTACTTC.

The V gene is TRBV7-2, the J gene TRBJ2-2; TRBD1 matches 8 bases. The V segment lost 4 bases and the J segment 8 bases; nucleotides outside the gene matches: 12. The CDR3 totals 16 residues. Germline V CDR1 and CDR2: SGHTA, FQGNSA. CDR3 in DNA: TGTGCCAGCAGCTCAAGCTGGGCAGGGGGCTTGGGGGAGCTGTTTTTT. Protein sequence: CASSSSWAGGLGELFF.

The chain links TRBV7-3 to TRBJ2-2; perhaps D is TRBD1 or TRBD2 (7 bases each). V lost 5 bases to trimming and J lost 1 base, with 14 bases between them. Germline CDR1 and CDR2: SGHTA and FQGTGA. The CDR3 runs 16 residues. The CDR3 here is CASSRGGTENTGELFF. CDR3 nucleotides: TGTGCCAGCAGCAGGGGGGGGACAGAGAACACCGGGGAGCTGTTTTTT.

This clonotype turned up a few times. The chain joins TRBV5-1 to TRBJ2-7; tentative D call: TRBD2 (5 bases). The CDR3 totals 14 residues. Germline-derived CDR1 and CDR2 are SGHRS and YFSETQ. Trimming removed 0 bases at V and 6 bases at J, with 13 bases between. The CDR3 sequence is CASSLAGGNPEQYF. CDR3 DNA sequence: TGCGCCAGCAGCTTGGCCGGAGGAAATCCCGAGCAGTACTTC.

As regards this clonotype: Mismatch with germline at one junction end may stem from a read error. The rearrangement links TRBV7-7 to TRBJ2-3; D is unclear. The CDR3 covers 13 residues. CDR1 and CDR2 (germline): SSHAT, FNYEAQ (reference sequence). CDR3 in DNA: TGTGCTAGCAGCGCCAACCCCGCAGATACGCAGTATTTT. This encodes CASSANPADTQYF.

This clonotype showed up just a few times. The chain combines TRBV12-3 or TRBV12-4 with TRBJ1-5; D uncertain. The V end lost 5 bases, the J end lost 4 bases, and 9 bases lay between the germline ends. The CDR3 is 13 amino acids. CDR3 sequence (DNA): TGTGCCAGCAGTCTCGGCGAAAATCAGCCCCAGCATTTT. As protein: CASSLGENQPQHF.

Remarks on this clonotype: The junction and the germline gene differ at one end; a read error may be behind it. V and J are TRBV10-3 and TRBJ2-7, with 10 nucleotides matching TRBD2. CDR3 length equals 14 residues. Germline V gene data show CDR1 as ENHRY and CDR2 as SYGVKD. CDR3 protein: CASSVGLAPHEQYF. The CDR3 DNA reads TGTGCCAGCAGTGTGGGACTAGCGCCCCACGAGCAGTACTTC.

This chain joins TRBV7-2 and TRBJ2-2, with D perhaps TRBD2 (6 bases). The V end was cut by 3 bases, the J end by 4 bases, with 12 bases between. Germline CDR1 and CDR2: SGHTA and FQGNSA. The CDR3 runs 15 residues. CDR3 in amino acids: CASSLGRGGTGELFF. The DNA for the CDR3 is TGTGCCAGCAGCTTGGGGCGGGGAGGCACCGGGGAGCTGTTTTTT.

The V gene is TRBV7-2, the J gene TRBJ1-2; 7 nucleotides align to TRBD1. Germline CDR1 is SGHTA and CDR2 is FQGNSA. This CDR3 spans 15 amino acids. V dropped 2 bases and J dropped 2; count of bases not matched to a gene: 5. The CDR3 DNA reads as TGTGCCAGCAGCTTAACGGCAGGGGGGAACTATGGCTACACCTTC. This codes for CASSLTAGGNYGYTF.

J is TRBJ1-1 and V is TRBV6-5; 7 nucleotides agree with TRBD1. The germline CDR1 and CDR2 sequences are MNHEY and SVGAGI. The CDR3 is made up of 14 amino acids. With V trimmed by 5 bases and J by 6 bases, 9 bases remained unmatched. CDR3 in amino acids: CASSQSTGSAEAFF. As DNA, the CDR3 is TGTGCCAGCAGTCAATCGACAGGGTCGGCTGAAGCTTTCTTT.

This chain joins TRBV7-2 and TRBJ1-1; 7 nucleotides match TRBD1. CDR1 is SGHTA, CDR2 FQGNSA, per germline. This CDR3 is 13 amino acids long. V was pared by 4 bases and J by 3 bases, with 2 bases of the junction left unmatched. As DNA, the CDR3 is TGTGCCAGCAGCTCGGGACAGTACACTGAAGCTTTCTTT. This sequence encodes CASSSGQYTEAFF.

A word on this clonotype: The junction departs from germline at one end; a sequencing error may be responsible. J is TRBJ2-5 and V is TRBV10-3; D perhaps matches TRBD2 (6 bases). Germline V gives CDR1 ENHRY, CDR2 SYGVKD. This CDR3 region has 16 residues. The CDR3 DNA follows: TGTGCCAGCAGTCCACAGGCGGGGCCGGGTCAAGAGACCCAGTACTTC. Translated: CASSPQAGPGQETQYF.

The chain employs TRBV5-8 and TRBJ2-7, with D perhaps assigned TRBD1 or TRBD2 (5 bases each). The germline V gene encodes CDR1 SGHTS and CDR2 YDEGEE. The CDR3 has 13 amino acids. The germline V and J ends were trimmed by 4 bases and 3 bases, with 11 bases remaining between them. CDR3: CASSQGRNYEQYF. The DNA for the CDR3 is TGTGCCAGCAGCCAGGGACGGAACTACGAGCAGTACTTC.

The rearrangement joins TRBV7-6 to TRBJ1-2; D ambiguous. CDR1 and CDR2 from the germline V gene are SGHVS and FNYEAQ. Trimming took 0 bases from V and 8 from J, leaving 7 bases between them. The CDR3 is made up of 12 amino acids. The CDR3 is CASSLAARGYTF. The CDR3 DNA sequence: TGTGCCAGCAGCTTAGCCGCTAGGGGCTACACCTTC.

CDR3 loop: CASSLTGYSGNTIYF. The DNA for the CDR3 is TGTGCCAGCAGCTTGACAGGGTACTCTGGAAACACCATATATTTT. The rearrangement joins TRBV7-3 to TRBJ1-3; 7 bases fit TRBD1. The V segment lost 3 bases and the J segment 0 bases; nucleotides outside the gene matches: 2. The CDR3 loop spans 15 amino acids. Germline assignment: CDR1 SGHTA and CDR2 FQGTGA.

The chain carries TRBV7-9 and TRBJ2-7; tentatively, D is TRBD2 (6 bases). Trimming removed 4 bases at V and 1 base at J, with 14 bases between. Per the germline V gene, CDR1 is SEHNR and CDR2 is FQNEAQ (reference sequence). This CDR3 spans 15 amino acids. The CDR3 reads CASSSFRDLSYEQYF. DNA of the CDR3: TGTGCCAGCAGCTCCTTCCGGGACTTGTCCTACGAGCAGTACTTC.

This chain joins TRBV10-3 and TRBJ1-1, with D unresolved. V lost 6 bases, J lost 4 bases, and 9 bases lay in between. CDR3 length: 12 residues. Germline V gene lookup returns CDR1 ENHRY and CDR2 SYGVKD. The CDR3 sequence: CAISQISTEAFF. In DNA, the CDR3 is TGTGCCATCAGCCAGATAAGCACTGAAGCTTTCTTT.

This clonotype showed up just a few times. J is TRBJ2-7 and V is TRBV12-3 or TRBV12-4; D unclear. This CDR3 has 12 residues. V dropped 6 bases and J dropped 4 bases, with 10 bases sitting between them. The CDR3 sequence is CASSPTSYEQYF. The CDR3 coding sequence is TGTGCCAGCAGCCCGACTTCGTACGAGCAGTACTTC.

The V gene is TRBV9, the J gene TRBJ1-5; the D gene is possibly TRBD2 (5 bases). The closer fit of TRBJ2-3 to the DNA end suggests the J call may be wrong. CDR3 size: 12 residues. The germline gives CDR1 SGDLS, CDR2 YYNGEE. The CDR3 sequence is CASTGGGDTQYF. CDR3 DNA sequence: TGTGCCAGCACCGGAGGTGGAGATACGCAGTATTTT.

This clonotype was detected ten times or more. The rearrangement joins TRBV10-3 to TRBJ1-2; 7 bases match TRBD1. The CDR3 length is 12 residues. V was clipped by 10 bases and J by 7 bases; unmatched bases: 9. Germline V lookup: CDR1 ENHRY, CDR2 SYGVKD. The CDR3: CATETGSRGYTF. The CDR3 DNA is TGTGCCACCGAGACAGGGTCCCGTGGCTACACCTTC.

The chain employs TRBV10-3 and TRBJ1-5, with 7 positions matching TRBD1. The CDR3 has 14 amino acids. Germline-derived CDR1 and CDR2 are ENHRY and SYGVKD. V shed 8 bases and J 2 bases; nucleotides not matched to a gene: 6. CDR3 amino acids: CAIGGTVGNQPQHF. The CDR3 DNA sequence: TGTGCCATCGGGGGGACAGTGGGCAATCAGCCCCAGCATTTT.

The gene calls are TRBV7-6 and TRBJ2-7; 10 bases are a match to TRBD1. The CDR3 has 14 amino acids. The ends lost 10 bases at V and 3 bases at J; junction bases unmatched: 9. Germline lookup yields CDR1 SGHVS and CDR2 FNYEAQ. CDR3 protein: CATVKGQGNYEQYF. CDR3 DNA: TGTGCCACCGTCAAGGGACAGGGGAACTACGAGCAGTACTTC.

This clonotype was observed a handful of times. This chain connects TRBV2 to TRBJ2-7; 8 bases align to TRBD1. Germline V gene data show CDR1 as SNHLY and CDR2 as FYNNEI. The V and J ends lost 4 bases and 4 bases, in that order; junction bases with no gene match: 6. This CDR3 region has 14 residues. The DNA for the CDR3 is TGTGCCAGCAGTGTAGGACAGGGATGGTACGAGCAGTACTTC. The encoded protein is CASSVGQGWYEQYF.

This clonotype was recorded many times. The chain couples TRBV4-1 to TRBJ2-6; 8 nucleotides line up with TRBD1. There are 18 residues in the CDR3. The V gene's germline CDR1 is MGHRA and CDR2 YSYEKL. V lost 0 bases to trimming and J lost 0 bases; unmatched junction nucleotides: 4. The CDR3 here is CASSQDRTGPSGANVLTF. The CDR3 nucleotides are TGCGCCAGCAGCCAAGATCGGACAGGGCCCTCTGGGGCCAACGTCCTGACTTTC.

The gene calls are TRBV7-3 and TRBJ2-5; the D is unclear. Trimming removed 0 bases at V and 4 bases at J, with 12 bases between. Germline CDR1 SGHTA, CDR2 FQGTGA. The CDR3 sequence is 15 residues long. CDR3 sequence: CASSLTSGPLETQYF. The CDR3 DNA is TGTGCCAGCAGCTTAACATCAGGTCCGTTAGAGACCCAGTACTTC. The full variable domain, completed using reference TRBV7-3 and TRBJ2-5, is GAGVSQTPSNKVTEKGKYVELRCDPISGHTALYWYRQSLGQGPEFLIYFQGTGAADDSGLPNDRFFAVRPEGSVSTLKIQRTERGDSAVYLCASSLTSGPLETQYFGPGTRLLVL.

This clonotype was counted at least ten times. The V and J genes are TRBV10-2 and TRBJ2-2; D possibly corresponds to TRBD2 (5 bases). The CDR3 is made up of 15 amino acids. Germline CDR1 and CDR2: WSHSY and SAAADI. V lost 4 bases and J lost 10, with 19 bases in between. CDR3 loop: CASSGSGPKLAELFF. The CDR3 coding sequence is TGCGCCAGCAGTGGAAGCGGTCCTAAGCTAGCGGAGCTGTTTTTT.

V is TRBV5-8 and J is TRBJ2-7, with D perhaps matching TRBD2 (7 bases). The V gene's germline CDR1 is SGHTS and CDR2 YDEGEE. This CDR3 region has 15 residues. V was trimmed by 1 base and J by 0 bases, leaving 11 bases between them. The CDR3 loop reads CASSLTGGYSYEQYF. In DNA form, the CDR3 reads TGTGCCAGCAGCTTGACGGGGGGCTACTCCTACGAGCAGTACTTC.

In DNA, the CDR3 is TGTGCCATTTCAGGGGAGTTCACTGAAGCTTTCTTT. This encodes CAISGEFTEAFF. The chain joins TRBV10-3 to TRBJ1-1; D possibly corresponds to TRBD1 (6 bases). Germline V gene data show CDR1 as ENHRY and CDR2 as SYGVKD. Trimming took 9 bases from V and 4 from J, leaving 12 bases between them. CDR3 length: 12 residues.